The entry below gives a single T cell receptor (beta chain) sequence along with its context. What it binds is unknown. The data were taken from a study of OX40 agonist ivuxolimab in advanced cancers. Whole-study findings and limits: CD4+ and CD8+ blood T cells expanded clonally by week 6 at 0.1 to 3.0 mg/kg.

V dropped 4 bases and J dropped 4 bases, with 16 bases sitting between them. The CDR3 is made up of 16 amino acids. Germline CDR1 MGHDK, CDR2 SYGVNS. Only in-frame clones appear in the TCRdb table, and some are missing; sequencing was by immunoSEQ multiplex PCR. The profile shows tens of thousands of clones, around 92% of them singletons. The sequences come from CD4+ or CD8+ T cells sorted from blood, collected in a trial of the OX40 agonist ivuxolimab. The TCR comes from an adult with an advanced solid tumor such as melanoma, head and neck, liver or kidney cancer. The V and J genes are TRBV25-1 and TRBJ2-2; D possibly uses TRBD1 or TRBD2 (5 bases each). CDR3 DNA: TGTGCCAGCAGTGGCCAGGGACCGCTTGTCACCGGGGAGCTGTTTTTT. Amino acids: CASSGQGPLVTGELFF. Full variable domain (rest looked up from reference TRBV25-1 and TRBJ2-2): EADIYQTPRYLVIGTGKKITLECSQTMGHDKMYWYQQDPGMELHLIHYSYGVNSTEKGDLSSESTVSRIRTEHFPLTLESARPSHTSQYLCASSGQGPLVTGELFFGEGSRLTVL.